This record covers a single T cell receptor beta chain. Trimming at V came to 4 bases and at J to 7 bases, leaving 7 bases not matched to a gene. Germline CDR1 SGHAT, CDR2 FQNNGV. The CDR3 has 16 residues. The data stem from a study of blood T cell repertoires in COVID-19. As for the study in general: Italy, Spain and the United States were the sources of the convalescent and acute COVID-19 samples. Sources were T cells, B-cell-depleted T cells, or PBMCs; the material itself was cDNA or gDNA.

As handled by the study authors: Researchers report that nucleated cell counts were estimated from reference gene primer amplification. Here immunoSEQ multiplex PCR was the method, and the copy in TCRdb shows in-frame clones only, minus some. Clonal size and the V and J genes are those of that table, whereas D and trimming came from the DNA. This sample has approximately 260,000 clones, with 65% to 90% found just once. The clonotype comes from a woman aged 80 or over with active or convalescent COVID-19. The chain uses TRBV11-2 and TRBJ2-3; 14 bases match TRBD2. Sample: peripheral blood. Here the CDR3 reads CASSSGTSGGLNTQYF. CDR3 DNA: TGTGCCAGCAGCTCCGGGACTAGCGGGGGCTTAAATACGCAGTATTTT.